This passage covers 28 T cell receptor beta chains from one sample sequenced in a study of T cell responses to AZD1222 COVID-19 vaccine. Using immunoSEQ multiplex PCR, the repertoire was profiled, and TCRdb retains in-frame clones only, with some absent. Of 150,000 to 200,000 clones in the sample, about 92% were seen once. This specimen consisted of peripheral blood, obtained 28 days after the second AZD1222 dose. The receptors here all came from an adult who received the AZD1222 COVID-19 vaccine.

This clone has just one count. J is TRBJ2-2 and V is TRBV9, with unresolved D. Trimming removed 3 bases from V and 4 bases from J, with 7 bases in between. CDR3 size: 13 residues. CDR1 is SGDLS and CDR2 is YYNGEE in the germline V gene. The CDR3 sequence is CASSDRLTGELFF. The CDR3 nucleotides are TGTGCCAGCAGCGACCGCCTCACCGGGGAGCTGTTTTTT.

Concerning this clone: The germline gene is not matched at one end of the junction; a read error may be the cause. V usage is TRBV28 and J usage is TRBJ1-2; D ambiguous. The CDR3 loop spans 12 amino acids. Germline values: CDR1 MDHEN, CDR2 SYDVKM. The CDR3 sequence is CASSSLNSVGSF. DNA of the CDR3: TGTGCCAGCAGTTCCCTTAACAGTGTCGGTAGCTTC.

CDR3 nucleotides: TGTGCCAGTAGTAGAGGCCCACCCGGGACAGGGGGCTATGAGACCCAGTACTTC. Protein product: CASSRGPPGTGGYETQYF. J is TRBJ2-5 and V is TRBV19, with 12 nucleotides matching TRBD1. Losses at the gene ends were 4 bases for V and 5 bases for J; bases not matched to a gene: 14. Germline-derived CDR1 and CDR2 are LNHDA and SQIVND (reference sequence). The CDR3 sequence is 18 residues long.

J is TRBJ2-7 and V is TRBV4-3, with D perhaps given as TRBD1 or TRBD2 (5 bases each). Germline V gives CDR1 LGHNA, CDR2 YSLEER. The CDR3 has 15 residues. The V end lost 1 base, the J end lost 2 bases, and 12 bases lay between the germline ends. CDR3: CASSQGRDGAYEQYF. In nucleotides, the CDR3 is TGCGCCAGCAGCCAAGGCCGGGACGGAGCCTACGAGCAGTACTTC.

As regards this clone: Because the CDR3's place on the DNA is in doubt, the DNA is left out and the CDR3 is given as listed by TCRdb. The chain couples TRBV28 to TRBJ1-2; the table's D call, TRBD1, has no DNA check behind it. In germline, CDR1 is MDHEN, CDR2 SYDVKM. The CDR3 region is 15 residues in length, termini included. The CDR3 is CASSSSTGVHYGYTF.

This sequence joins TRBV2 and TRBJ2-7, with no clear D. CDR1 and CDR2 from the germline V gene are SNHLY and FYNNEI. This CDR3 region has 12 residues. V was pared by 1 base and J by 2 bases, with 3 bases between. As DNA, the CDR3 is TGTGCCAGCAGTGAAGGGACCTACGAGCAGTACTTC. Its protein product is CASSEGTYEQYF.

The gene calls are TRBV7-2 and TRBJ2-7; 9 bases line up with TRBD1. The CDR3 loop spans 15 amino acids. Trimming removed 5 bases from V and 5 bases from J; junction bases left unmatched: 10. Germline V gene lookup returns CDR1 SGHTA and CDR2 FQGNSA. CDR3 amino acids: CASSPVDRGLNEQYF. The CDR3 coding sequence is TGTGCCAGCAGCCCAGTGGACAGGGGACTCAACGAGCAGTACTTC.

The genes are TRBV18 and TRBJ1-1; 10 nucleotides agree with TRBD1. CDR1 is KGHSH and CDR2 is LQKENI in the germline V gene. With V trimmed by 1 base and J by 3 bases, 2 bases remained unmatched. CDR3 size: 15 residues. CDR3 region: CASSPQDRGHTEAFF. As DNA, the CDR3 is TGTGCCAGCTCACCACAAGACAGGGGGCACACTGAAGCTTTCTTT.

The J gene is TRBJ1-2, the V gene TRBV29-1, with 7 bases that match TRBD1. From germline, CDR1 is SQVTM and CDR2 ANQGSEA. This CDR3 spans 15 amino acids. The CDR3 loop reads CTEGEGGRGLDGYTF. CDR3 in DNA: TGCACTGAAGGGGAAGGGGGCAGGGGTTTGGATGGCTACACCTTC.

Here the CDR3 reads CASSILRGQSNQPQHF. The CDR3 DNA sequence: TGTGCCAGTAGTATCCTCCGGGGGCAGAGCAATCAGCCCCAGCATTTT. This sequence joins TRBV19 and TRBJ1-5; D perhaps matches TRBD1 (6 bases). Trimming removed 3 bases at V and 1 base at J, with 13 bases between. The CDR3 is 16 residues long. CDR1 LNHDA and CDR2 SQIVND come from the germline V gene (reference sequence).

The V call is TRBV7-8, the J call TRBJ2-7; possible D gene TRBD1, 6 bases. The CDR3 is 14 amino acids. Trimming took 7 bases from V and 3 from J, leaving 16 bases between them. Germline CDR1 SGHVS, CDR2 FQNEAQ. CDR3 residues: CASKKQGLDYEQYF. The CDR3 nucleotides read TGTGCCAGCAAGAAACAGGGCCTCGACTACGAGCAGTACTTC.

The V and J genes are TRBV6-1 and TRBJ1-5; D not certain. V was pared by 3 bases and J by 4 bases, with 7 bases between. Looked up from germline, CDR1 is MNHNS and CDR2 is SASEGT. The CDR3 extends over 13 amino acids. CDR3 in amino acids: CASSESTNQPQHF. The CDR3 DNA reads TGTGCCAGCAGTGAGTCCACGAATCAGCCCCAGCATTTT.

The rearrangement joins TRBV5-8 to TRBJ1-2, with TRBD1 matching over 7 bases. The germline gives CDR1 SGHTS, CDR2 YDEGEE. Unmatched junction bases numbered 9, after V lost 2 bases and J lost 5 bases. CDR3 size: 15 residues. CDR3 residues: CASSLGGRDGYGYTF. For the CDR3, the DNA is TGTGCCAGCAGCTTAGGGGGCCGGGATGGATATGGCTACACCTTC.

The gene calls are TRBV30 and TRBJ2-7; tentatively, D is TRBD1 or TRBD2 (5 bases each). The germline V gene encodes CDR1 GTSNPN and CDR2 SVGIG (reference sequence). V was cut by 1 base and J by 2 bases, with 12 bases left in between. CDR3 length: 14 amino acids. CDR3 nucleotide sequence: TGTGCCTGGAGTGCGGGGCCACCCCCCTACGAGCAGTACTTC. Translating gives CAWSAGPPPYEQYF. Full variable domain (outside the CDR3, taken from reference TRBV30 and TRBJ2-7): SQTIHQWPATLVQPVGSPLSLECTVEGTSNPNLYWYRQAAGRGLQLLFYSVGIGQISSEVPQNLSASRPQDRQFILSSKKLLLSDSGFYLCAWSAGPPPYEQYFGPGTRLTVT.

The chain has TRBV7-9 and TRBJ1-1, with D maybe TRBD1 (5 bases). CDR3 length: 13 residues. Trimming took 4 bases from V and 5 from J, leaving 11 bases between them. Germline loops: CDR1 SEHNR, CDR2 FQNEAQ (reference sequence). In DNA, the CDR3 is TGTGCCAGCAGCTCGAGGGGATGGACTGAAGCTTTCTTT. It codes for CASSSRGWTEAFF.

The V gene is TRBV6-5, the J gene TRBJ1-1, with no clear D. Germline CDR1 and CDR2: MNHEY and SVGAGI. Trimming took off 0 bases at V and 4 bases at J, with 15 bases between the two ends. The CDR3 consists of 16 residues. In DNA form, the CDR3 reads TGTGCCAGCAGTTACTCGATCGTAGCATTCGGCACTGAAGCTTTCTTT. Protein product: CASSYSIVAFGTEAFF.

The rearrangement joins TRBV6-5 to TRBJ2-7; D is perhaps TRBD1 (6 bases). This CDR3 has 14 amino acids. V dropped 6 bases and J dropped 0 bases, with 12 bases sitting between them. Germline V gives CDR1 MNHEY, CDR2 SVGAGI. CDR3 region: CASRTGLDSYEQYF. The CDR3 DNA is TGTGCCAGCAGGACAGGACTTGACTCCTACGAGCAGTACTTC.

This clone has a single count. V usage is TRBV30 and J usage is TRBJ1-5; TRBD1 might be the D (5 bases). The germline V gene has CDR1 GTSNPN and CDR2 SVGIG (reference sequence). V lost 2 bases, J lost 6 bases, and 14 bases lay in between. The CDR3 runs 14 residues. The CDR3 sequence is CAWSFRAVGQPQHF. CDR3 coding DNA: TGTGCCTGGAGTTTCAGGGCCGTAGGTCAGCCCCAGCATTTT.

The V call is TRBV7-6, the J call TRBJ2-5; 9 nucleotides align to TRBD2. The CDR3 contains 16 residues. The V gene's germline CDR1 is SGHVS and CDR2 FNYEAQ. Germline trimming cut 1 base from V and 2 bases from J; bases unmatched to any gene: 5. For the CDR3, the DNA is TGTGCCAGCAGCTTAGAGCGGGGGGCCGCGCAAGAGACCCAGTACTTC. Translated, it gives CASSLERGAAQETQYF.

The chain links TRBV6-4 to TRBJ2-1; 9 bases fit TRBD1. This CDR3 spans 14 amino acids. CDR1 and CDR2 from the germline V gene are MRHNA and SNTAGT. V shed 10 bases, J shed 5 bases, and the junction held 9 bases outside the gene matches. Here the CDR3 DNA reads TGTGCCACCTCCTTAGGGACAGGGCACAATGAGCAGTTCTTC. Amino acids: CATSLGTGHNEQFF.

This chain joins TRBV28 and TRBJ2-2; possibly TRBD2 for D (5 bases). V was trimmed by 4 bases and J by 1 base, leaving 19 bases between them. This CDR3 spans 18 amino acids. The germline V gene has CDR1 MDHEN and CDR2 SYDVKM. The CDR3 spells CASSSGRHQRWNTGELFF. CDR3 sequence (DNA): TGTGCCAGCAGTTCGGGGAGACACCAGAGGTGGAACACCGGGGAGCTGTTTTTT.

In its sample, this clone was seen a few times. V gene TRBV7-9 combines with J gene TRBJ1-5; TRBD1 matches at 9 bases. The CDR3 is 15 amino acids. Germline V gives CDR1 SEHNR, CDR2 FQNEAQ (reference sequence). V gave up 6 bases and J gave up 4 bases; unmatched junction bases: 7. This chain's CDR3 is CASSNAGTGNQPQHF. The CDR3 bases are TGTGCCAGCAGTAATGCCGGGACAGGGAATCAGCCCCAGCATTTT.

The V and J genes are TRBV11-2 and TRBJ1-2; unclear D gene. Between the trimmed V and J ends, which lost 1 base and 5 bases, there was a span of 14 bases. This CDR3 is built from 15 residues. The V gene's germline CDR1 is SGHAT and CDR2 FQNNGV. The CDR3: CASSLVPDPRYGYTF. In DNA, the CDR3 is TGTGCCAGCAGCTTAGTACCAGACCCTAGGTATGGCTACACCTTC.

The rearrangement links TRBV5-6 to TRBJ2-1; no reliable D call. Trimming removed 5 bases at V and 6 bases at J, with 15 bases between. Germline values: CDR1 SGHDT, CDR2 YYEEEE. This CDR3 has 14 amino acids. CDR3: CASSLPVAGNEQFF. The CDR3 coding sequence is TGTGCCAGCAGTCTCCCTGTGGCTGGCAATGAGCAGTTCTTC.

This clone was seen just once. The rearrangement uses TRBV10-2 and TRBJ1-1; maybe TRBD1 (5 bases). The CDR3 spans 15 residues. Germline loops: CDR1 WSHSY, CDR2 SAAADI. Trimming left V 8 bases short and J 0 bases short, with 16 bases between. The CDR3 DNA reads as TGCGCCAGCTTGAACAGGAGCAAAATGAACACTGAAGCTTTCTTT. This gives the protein CASLNRSKMNTEAFF.

This clone has just one count. The chain uses TRBV19 and TRBJ2-2; D call uncertain. The germline gives CDR1 LNHDA, CDR2 SQIVND (reference sequence). Trimming pared 3 bases from V and 6 bases from J, leaving 8 bases between. This CDR3 spans 13 amino acids. The CDR3 nucleotides read TGTGCCAGTAGTATTTGGTCCCCCGGGGAGCTGTTTTTT. Its protein product is CASSIWSPGELFF.

This clone was detected only a few times. The genes are TRBV18 and TRBJ1-1; 7 bases agree with TRBD1. J was trimmed by 4 bases and V by 6 bases; bases with no gene match: 8. CDR3 length equals 14 residues. The germline V gene has CDR1 KGHSH and CDR2 LQKENI. CDR3 protein: CASSLRGGVTEAFF. The CDR3 DNA is TGTGCCAGCTCCCTTCGAGGGGGCGTCACTGAAGCTTTCTTT.

This clone was seen only a few times. The chain is built from TRBV5-1 and TRBJ1-1; TRBD1 matches 10 bases. V gave up 0 bases and J gave up 5 bases; unmatched junction bases: 10. The CDR3 is made up of 17 amino acids. The V gene's germline CDR1 is SGHRS and CDR2 YFSETQ. CDR3 loop: CASSLGPPRQGATEAFF. CDR3 nucleotide sequence: TGCGCCAGCAGCTTGGGCCCCCCTAGACAGGGGGCTACTGAAGCTTTCTTT.